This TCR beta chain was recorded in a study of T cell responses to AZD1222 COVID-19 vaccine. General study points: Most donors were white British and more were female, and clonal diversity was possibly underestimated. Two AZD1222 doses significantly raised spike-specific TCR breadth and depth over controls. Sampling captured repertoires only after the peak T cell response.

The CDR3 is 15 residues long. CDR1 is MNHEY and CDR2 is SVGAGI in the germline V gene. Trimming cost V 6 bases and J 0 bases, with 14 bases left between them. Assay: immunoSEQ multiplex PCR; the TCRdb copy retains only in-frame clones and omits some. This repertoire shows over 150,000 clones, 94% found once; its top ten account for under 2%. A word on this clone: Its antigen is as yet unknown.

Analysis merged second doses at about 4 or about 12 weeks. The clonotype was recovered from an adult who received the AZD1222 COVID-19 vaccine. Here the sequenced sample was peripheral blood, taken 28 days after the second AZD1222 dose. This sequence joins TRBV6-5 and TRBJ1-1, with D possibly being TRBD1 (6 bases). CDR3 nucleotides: TGTGCCAGCAGGTTGACAGGCGAGCTGAACACTGAAGCTTTCTTT. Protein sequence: CASRLTGELNTEAFF.